This is a list of T cell receptor beta chains from one sample in a study of CD8 T cells in Susac syndrome. A single record per CDR3 protein comes from TCRdb applying MiXCR to the immunoSEQ multiplex PCR reads. The sample lists 90,000 to 150,000 distinct CDR3 sequences, 85% to 95% occurring once. Sequenced input: CD4+ T cells from PBMCs. These receptor sequences come from a human donor with multiple sclerosis. Each CDR3 is given with its conserved first and last residue. The D gene is left open where the match is weak.

TRBV3-1	TRBJ2-2	TRBD1	CASSPWTGLNTGELFF
TRBV4-1	TRBJ2-5	TRBD1	CASSPGQGGPQETQYF
TRBV28	TRBJ2-7	-	CASSHNMGGPTYEQYF
TRBV5-1	TRBJ2-3	-	CASSLVTGRTDTQYF
TRBV3-1	TRBJ1-4	TRBD1	CASSPWTGEKLFF
TRBV7-6	TRBJ1-1	TRBD1	CASSSSTGQSTEAFF
TRBV19	TRBJ1-2	-	CASSRQGHYGYTF
TRBV2	TRBJ1-6	-	CASTPDRDSPLHF
TRBV24-1	TRBJ1-5	TRBD1	CATSVGDSNQPQHF
TRBV30	TRBJ1-5	-	CAWSGQGNQPQHF
TRBV25-1	TRBJ1-2	-	CASSEQGQYGYTF
TRBV3-1	TRBJ1-2	-	CASGGGVDGYTF
TRBV12-3/TRBV12-4	TRBJ2-2	TRBD2	CASSLPLAGGDTGELFF
TRBV5-4	TRBJ2-2	TRBD1	CASSRDSTNTGELFF
TRBV5-1	TRBJ1-5	TRBD1	CASSVTSGGQPQHF
TRBV28	TRBJ2-7	TRBD1	CASRWTGPLSYEQYF
TRBV5-4	TRBJ2-7	TRBD1	CASSTQGADEQYF
TRBV7-9	TRBJ2-3	TRBD2	CASSGRGGVIGTDTQYF
TRBV2	TRBJ1-1	-	CASRAGSSLAFF
TRBV3-1	TRBJ2-3	-	CASSQGFSTDTQYF
TRBV20-1	TRBJ2-7	TRBD2	CSAMYASGAYSYEQYF
TRBV20-1	TRBJ1-5	-	CSARDSGRVGGAQHF
TRBV20-1	TRBJ2-5	-	CSARGGALETQYF
TRBV3-1	TRBJ2-7	TRBD2	CASSHHGLAGVYEQYF
TRBV6-1	TRBJ1-5	-	CASSEAAGPNQPQHF
TRBV6-5	TRBJ1-2	TRBD1	CASSYSTGQGYGYTF
TRBV12-3/TRBV12-4	TRBJ2-7	TRBD1	CASSFRDRGFEQYF
TRBV19	TRBJ1-3	-	CASRPTTGTRSSGNTIYF
TRBV6-1	TRBJ2-5	-	CASSESIGVPETQYF
TRBV4-3	TRBJ1-5	-	CASSQVGGHSNQPQHF
TRBV6-4	TRBJ1-1	-	CASSEQGSGTEAFF
TRBV7-9	TRBJ2-3	TRBD2	CASSLSGGRPTDTQYF
TRBV30	TRBJ1-6	-	CAWRDIGGRNSPLHF
TRBV4-3	TRBJ1-2	TRBD1	CASSPDPGTGWRGYTF
TRBV3-1	TRBJ1-5	-	CASSVQGVQPQHF
TRBV4-2	TRBJ1-6	-	CASGRELNSPLHF
TRBV7-8	TRBJ2-7	-	CASSPGGLPYEQYF
TRBV12-3/TRBV12-4	TRBJ2-3	-	CASSLEGWRTQYF
TRBV6-5	TRBJ1-5	-	CASSYSGYSNQPQHF
TRBV7-2	TRBJ1-3	-	CASSPIGSSGNTIYF
TRBV20-1	TRBJ2-5	-	CSAVTGVRETQYF
TRBV5-1	TRBJ1-2	-	CASSPGTEKGYTF
TRBV29-1	TRBJ2-2	-	CSVEGRVGTGELFF
TRBV25-1	TRBJ1-5	-	CASSESQGDRPQHF
TRBV5-1	TRBJ1-5	-	CASSSGDSNQPQHF
TRBV12-3/TRBV12-4	TRBJ1-3	-	CASSFTTLDSGNTIYF
TRBV6-5	TRBJ1-2	-	CASRTPGNYGYTF
TRBV7-8	TRBJ2-1	TRBD2	CASSLGRGAYNEQFF
TRBV6-5	TRBJ1-2	-	CASSRANYGYTF
TRBV20-1	TRBJ2-7	TRBD1	CSARGYRGKGEQYF